These 20 T cell receptor beta chains were sequenced from one sample in a study of blood T cell repertoires in COVID-19. Sequenced by immunoSEQ multiplex PCR; TCRdb stores in-frame clones only, minus some. The top ten hold around 1.9% of the sample, which has under 400,000 clones, roughly 86% seen once. Specimen: PBMCs or T cells enriched from blood (not recorded which). Receptors originate from a man aged 35 to 55 in a cohort exposed to, infected with or recovered from COVID-19 (not recorded which).

The chain is built from TRBV7-9 and TRBJ1-1, with D possibly matching TRBD1 (5 bases). Germline V gene lookup returns CDR1 SEHNR and CDR2 FQNEAQ (reference sequence). CDR3 size: 13 residues. V shed 3 bases and J shed 11 bases, with 16 bases lying between them. DNA for the CDR3: TGTGCCAGCAGCTTTTCGGGGGACTGGCGGGCTTTCTTT. Residues: CASSFSGDWRAFF.

The chain links TRBV29-1 to TRBJ2-1, with TRBD2 matching 10 bases. J lost 9 bases, V lost 2 bases, and 4 bases had no gene match. Germline values: CDR1 SQVTM, CDR2 ANQGSEA. The CDR3 consists of 13 residues. The CDR3 bases are TGCAGCGTTGAAACTAGCGGGATTTCTGAGCAGTTCTTC. It encodes CSVETSGISEQFF.

The V call is TRBV2, the J call TRBJ2-5; 7 bases are shared with TRBD1. This CDR3 spans 15 amino acids. Germline CDR1 and CDR2: SNHLY and FYNNEI. V lost 1 base, J lost 4 bases, and 6 bases stayed unmatched. This CDR3 is CASSEVRGRAETQYF. CDR3 bases: TGTGCCAGCAGTGAAGTTAGGGGGCGCGCAGAGACCCAGTACTTC.

A word on this clone: The same CDR3 is also encoded by other DNA sequences in this sample. This rearrangement joins TRBV3-1 (or the pseudogene TRBV3-2) to TRBJ1-5; D is possibly TRBD1 (5 bases). CDR3 length equals 13 residues. Germline loops: CDR1 LGHDT, CDR2 YNNKEL (reference sequence). V was trimmed by 0 bases and J by 6 bases, leaving 6 bases between them. For the CDR3, the DNA is TGTGCCAGCAGCCAAGAGGGGGGTCAGCCCCAGCATTTT. Translated: CASSQEGGQPQHF.

The rearrangement joins TRBV15 to TRBJ1-4, with D possibly TRBD1 on 6 matching bases. Germline CDR1 LNHNV, CDR2 YYDKDF (reference sequence). The V end was cut by 8 bases, the J end by 0 bases, with 10 bases between. The CDR3 loop spans 14 amino acids. The CDR3 here is CATWTAATNEKLFF. In nucleotides, the CDR3 is TGTGCCACCTGGACAGCTGCAACTAATGAAAAACTGTTTTTT.

The rearrangement uses TRBV5-1 and TRBJ1-1; the match to TRBD1 covers 9 bases. The trim removed 4 bases at V and 11 bases at J, leaving 9 bases unmatched. The length of the CDR3 is 13 residues. Germline loops: CDR1 SGHRS, CDR2 YFSETQ. CDR3 sequence (DNA): TGCGCCAGCAGCCCGGGGGGACAGGGTGTTGCTTTCTTT. It is translated as CASSPGGQGVAFF. The entire variable domain, with the rest obtained from reference TRBV5-1 and TRBJ1-1, is as follows: KAGVTQTPRYLIKTRGQQVTLSCSPISGHRSVSWYQQTPGQGLQFLFEYFSETQRNKGNFPGRFSGRQFSNSRSEMNVSTLELGDSALYLCASSPGGQGVAFFGQGTRLTVV.

This clone was seen just once. The V gene is TRBV13, the J gene TRBJ2-3; 8 bases are a match to TRBD2. The CDR3 sequence is 15 residues long. The germline V gene encodes CDR1 PRHDT and CDR2 FYEKMQ (reference sequence). V was pared by 5 bases and J by 2 bases, with 6 bases of the junction left unmatched. CDR3 sequence: CASSTRLAHTDTQYF. The CDR3 region has the DNA TGTGCCAGCAGCACCCGACTAGCGCACACAGATACGCAGTATTTT.

The CDR3 nucleotides are TGCGCCAGCAGAGACAGGGGAGAAGGCGAGCAGTACTTC. It codes for CASRDRGEGEQYF. The chain employs TRBV5-1 and TRBJ2-7; TRBD1 agrees at 8 bases. The junction had 7 bases not matched to a gene; V was cut back by 5 bases and J by 6 bases. CDR3 length equals 13 residues. The germline V gene encodes CDR1 SGHRS and CDR2 YFSETQ.

Details on this clone: This sample includes further DNA sequences coding for the same CDR3. This rearrangement joins TRBV2 to TRBJ2-5, with D possibly TRBD2 on 6 matching bases. Trimming stripped 4 bases from V and 5 bases from J, with 11 bases between. Germline V CDR1 and CDR2: SNHLY, FYNNEI. The CDR3 sequence is 13 residues long. This chain's CDR3 is CASSGAGGETQYF. The CDR3 DNA sequence: TGTGCCAGCAGTGGGGCAGGAGGGGAGACCCAGTACTTC.

This chain links TRBV4-1 with TRBJ1-2; 9 positions match TRBD1. Germline assignment: CDR1 MGHRA and CDR2 YSYEKL. The CDR3 extends over 16 amino acids. J lost 4 bases, V lost 4 bases, and 10 bases had no gene match. Here the CDR3 reads CASSPRGTGRVYGYTF. As DNA, the CDR3 is TGCGCCAGCAGCCCCCGTGGGACAGGGAGGGTCTATGGCTACACCTTC.

To note about this clone: One end of the junction does not line up with germline, which may come from a read error. The chain carries TRBV19 and TRBJ2-5; no definite D call. Germline V gene lookup returns CDR1 LNHDA and CDR2 SQIVND (reference sequence). The CDR3 is 12 amino acids. The CDR3 sequence: CASSMPQATQYF. CDR3 nucleotides: TGTGCCAGTAGTATGCCCCAAGCGACCCAGTACTTC. Full variable domain (missing parts from reference TRBV19 and TRBJ2-5): DGGITQSPKYLFRKEGQNVTLSCEQNLNHDAMYWYRQDPGQGLRLIYYSQIVNDFQKGDIAEGYSVSREKKESFPLTVTSAQKNPTAFYLCASSMPQATQYFGPGTRLLVL.

CDR3 sequence (DNA): TGTGCCTGGAGTGTATCTGCGGTAACAGATACGCAGTATTTT. Protein product: CAWSVSAVTDTQYF. V gene TRBV30 combines with J gene TRBJ2-3, with D hard to call. This CDR3 is built from 14 residues. Trimming took off 0 bases at V and 3 bases at J, with 10 bases between the two ends. The germline V gene encodes CDR1 GTSNPN and CDR2 SVGIG (reference sequence).

The table lists this clone with a few counts. The rearrangement links TRBV30 to TRBJ1-5, with 7 bases lining up with TRBD1. Looked up from germline, CDR1 is GTSNPN and CDR2 is SVGIG (reference sequence). V lost 4 bases and J lost 1; bases outside the gene matches: 4. The length of the CDR3 is 14 residues. CDR3 sequence reads: CAWNTGVSNQPQHF. The CDR3 region has the DNA TGTGCCTGGAACACAGGGGTGAGCAATCAGCCCCAGCATTTT.

V usage is TRBV3-1 (or the pseudogene TRBV3-2) and J usage is TRBJ1-6, with 7 bases aligning to TRBD1. Germline CDR1 is LGHDT and CDR2 is YNNKEL (reference sequence). This CDR3 contains 14 residues. V lost 4 bases, J lost 6 bases, and 3 bases stayed unmatched. The CDR3 DNA reads as TGTGCCAGCAGCCGAGACAGGGTTAATTCACCCCTCCACTTT. Its translation: CASSRDRVNSPLHF.

This clone was observed once. Other DNA sequences from this sample encode an identical CDR3 as well. This sequence joins TRBV10-2 and TRBJ1-5; 8 nucleotides line up with TRBD1. Germline V gene lookup returns CDR1 WSHSY and CDR2 SAAADI. The CDR3 spans 13 residues. The V segment lost 6 bases and the J segment 6 bases; nucleotides outside the gene matches: 4. The CDR3 DNA is TGCGCCAGCAGAGGACAGGGAGGTCAGCCCCAGCATTTT. Protein product: CASRGQGGQPQHF.

As to this clone: Different DNA sequences within this sample yield the same CDR3. This sequence joins TRBV18 and TRBJ2-7, with 9 bases fitting TRBD1. Losses at the gene ends were 2 bases for V and 1 base for J; bases not matched to a gene: 3. The CDR3 covers 15 residues. The germline V gene encodes CDR1 KGHSH and CDR2 LQKENI. The CDR3 nucleotides are TGTGCCAGCTCACCATTGGGACAGGGTTCCTACGAGCAGTACTTC. This translates into CASSPLGQGSYEQYF.

The V call is TRBV27, the J call TRBJ2-7; perhaps TRBD2 as D (5 bases). V was shortened by 4 bases and J by 7 bases, with 17 bases between the two germline ends. This CDR3 has 14 amino acids. Germline CDR1 MNHEY, CDR2 SMNVEV (reference sequence). The CDR3 DNA sequence: TGTGCCAGCAGTTCCCCTGGACCCCCGGGGGAGCAGTACTTC. As protein: CASSSPGPPGEQYF.

J is TRBJ2-1 and V is TRBV7-8; maybe TRBD2 (5 bases). This CDR3 has 14 residues. Germline CDR1 and CDR2: SGHVS and FQNEAQ. V lost 2 bases and J lost 6, with 11 bases in between. The CDR3 sequence: CASSLTGWFNEQFF. CDR3 bases: TGTGCCAGCAGCTTAACGGGGTGGTTCAATGAGCAGTTCTTC.

This chain joins TRBV2 and TRBJ1-2; D may be TRBD1 (5 bases). V lost 6 bases and J lost 4, with 15 bases in between. CDR3 length: 14 residues. Germline-derived CDR1 and CDR2 are SNHLY and FYNNEI. In DNA, the CDR3 is TGTGCCAGCAGAGGGTGGGGCACAATCTATGGCTACACCTTC. This gives the protein CASRGWGTIYGYTF.

V gene TRBV21-1 combines with J gene TRBJ2-1; TRBD2, as called in the table, went unchecked against the DNA. TRBV21-1 is a recognized pseudogene. This CDR3 comprises 16 residues. The CDR3 spells CASRPCPGPLSDEQFF. The CDR3 nucleotides are TGTGCCAGCAGACCCTGCCCCGGTCCCCTGTCCGATGAGCAGTTCTTC.